These 27 T cell receptor beta chains were all obtained from the same sample, sequenced in a study of beta chain features in type 1 diabetes. No antigens are known for them. Study-level points and caveats: A moderate, significant TCRB CDR3 shortening appeared in type 1 diabetes across four CD4+ subsets.

Every bit of the isolated RNA underwent reverse transcription, so sequencing read expressed TCRB transcripts. The data were produced by immunoSEQ multiplex PCR, yet TCRdb's version contains in-frame clones alone and is incomplete. The data contain about 340,000 clones, approximately 15% of them singletons. The sample taken for sequencing was naive CD4+ T cells from blood. The source of these receptors is a woman between 18 and 29 years old with type 1 diabetes.

This chain links TRBV30 with TRBJ2-7, with D maybe TRBD1 (6 bases). V lost 1 base and J 3 bases, leaving 19 bases between the germline ends. Germline V gene sequence: CDR1 GTSNPN, CDR2 SVGIG (reference sequence). This CDR3 spans 16 amino acids. This chain's CDR3 is CAWSGWPQGNVYEQYF. The CDR3 coding sequence is TGTGCCTGGAGTGGTTGGCCACAGGGCAACGTCTACGAGCAGTACTTC. The full variable domain, its missing parts supplied by reference TRBV30 and TRBJ2-7, is SQTIHQWPATLVQPVGSPLSLECTVEGTSNPNLYWYRQAAGRGLQLLFYSVGIGQISSEVPQNLSASRPQDRQFILSSKKLLLSDSGFYLCAWSGWPQGNVYEQYFGPGTRLTVT.

This chain connects TRBV18 to TRBJ1-2, with D perhaps TRBD1 (6 bases). Germline CDR1 and CDR2: KGHSH and LQKENI. Trimming shortened V by 1 base and J by 6 bases, and 12 bases separated the two germline ends. The CDR3 runs 14 residues. The CDR3 region has the DNA TGTGCCAGCTCACCACTGGAACAGGGAAATGGCTACACCTTC. Translation gives CASSPLEQGNGYTF.

This clone was found a few times. The J gene is TRBJ2-5, the V gene TRBV5-5; TRBD1 agrees at 9 bases. Per the germline V gene, CDR1 is SGHKS and CDR2 is YYEKEE (reference sequence). This CDR3 is 13 amino acids long. The V segment lost 5 bases and the J segment 4 bases; nucleotides outside the gene matches: 3. Written as DNA, the CDR3 is TGTGCCAGCAGATGGACAGGGGTAGAGACCCAGTACTTC. This codes for CASRWTGVETQYF.

There are a few counts of this clone. This sequence joins TRBV5-1 and TRBJ2-7; the D gene is possibly TRBD1 (5 bases). The CDR3 spans 16 residues. V was cut by 0 bases and J by 2 bases, with 15 bases left in between. Germline-derived CDR1 and CDR2 are SGHRS and YFSETQ. CDR3 bases: TGCGCCAGCAGCTTGGGTTTGGTCAGGGTCCCCTACGAGCAGTACTTC. Translation gives CASSLGLVRVPYEQYF.

This clone was picked up a small number of times. Additional DNA sequences in this sample encode the identical CDR3. This chain connects TRBV28 to TRBJ2-7; no clear D. V lost 2 bases to trimming and J lost 2 bases, with 7 bases between them. This CDR3 is built from 13 residues. Germline V gives CDR1 MDHEN, CDR2 SYDVKM. CDR3 sequence: CASSLPGTYEQYF. The CDR3 region has the DNA TGTGCCAGCAGTTTACCAGGAACCTACGAGCAGTACTTC.

This clone was seen a handful of times. The chain couples TRBV5-1 to TRBJ2-3, with 9 nucleotides matching TRBD2. V lost 3 bases, J lost 4 bases, and 6 bases stayed unmatched. The CDR3 sequence is 15 residues long. Per germline, CDR1 SGHRS and CDR2 YFSETQ. The CDR3 loop is CASSSPSGIADTQYF. The CDR3 DNA sequence: TGCGCCAGCAGCTCACCTAGCGGGATCGCAGATACGCAGTATTTT.

The chain is built from TRBV5-6 and TRBJ2-1, with TRBD1 matching 9 bases. The CDR3 has 19 amino acids. The germline gives CDR1 SGHDT, CDR2 YYEEEE. The trim removed 2 bases at V and 10 bases at J, leaving 22 bases unmatched. The CDR3 DNA reads TGTGCCAGCAGCTTTTCCCTCGGGACAGGGCAATCGGTGATAAAAGAGCAGTTCTTC. It encodes CASSFSLGTGQSVIKEQFF.

This clone was counted a few times. The chain carries TRBV11-2 and TRBJ1-2; 9 bases are a match to TRBD1. V was clipped by 4 bases and J by 9 bases; unmatched bases: 6. The CDR3 consists of 13 residues. CDR1 is SGHAT, CDR2 FQNNGV, per germline. CDR3 coding DNA: TGTGCCAGCAGCTACGATGGACAGGGGAGCTACACCTTC. This gives the protein CASSYDGQGSYTF.

The chain joins TRBV19 to TRBJ2-7, with D possibly TRBD1 on 6 matching bases. The length of the CDR3 is 14 residues. Germline V lookup: CDR1 LNHDA, CDR2 SQIVND (reference sequence). Trimming removed 3 bases at V and 3 bases at J, with 12 bases between. CDR3 loop: CASSIRPGDYEQYF. In nucleotides, the CDR3 is TGTGCCAGTAGTATTCGACCAGGGGACTACGAGCAGTACTTC.

The chain couples TRBV11-2 to TRBJ2-7; the match to TRBD1 covers 7 bases. CDR3 length equals 14 residues. Trimming took 4 bases from V and 5 from J; bases not matched to a gene: 8. Germline-derived CDR1 and CDR2 are SGHAT and FQNNGV. Here the CDR3 DNA reads TGTGCCAGCAGCTACACAGGGGCAGATGACGAGCAGTACGTC. Translating it yields CASSYTGADDEQYV.

In this sample, this clone turned up a few times. V is TRBV6-6 and J is TRBJ1-5; 8 bases align to TRBD1. J was trimmed by 5 bases and V by 7 bases; bases with no gene match: 4. Germline CDR1 is MNHNY and CDR2 is SVGAGI (reference sequence). The CDR3 is made up of 13 amino acids. This chain's CDR3 is CASTRTGYQPQHF. DNA for the CDR3: TGTGCCAGCACCCGGACAGGGTATCAGCCCCAGCATTTT.

This chain joins TRBV6-5 and TRBJ1-2; TRBD1 matches 7 bases. The germline V gene encodes CDR1 MNHEY and CDR2 SVGAGI. This CDR3 has 14 residues. J lost 2 bases, V lost 5 bases, and 5 bases had no gene match. The CDR3 loop reads CASSPRQGNYGYTF. Written as DNA, the CDR3 is TGTGCCAGCAGTCCTAGACAGGGAAACTATGGCTACACCTTC.

This chain's CDR3 is CASRVREVGGELFF. The CDR3 DNA sequence: TGTGCCAGCAGGGTCAGGGAGGTCGGCGGGGAGCTGTTTTTT. The rearrangement uses TRBV2 and TRBJ2-2; D is perhaps TRBD2 (6 bases). From germline, CDR1 is SNHLY and CDR2 FYNNEI. The CDR3 consists of 14 residues. V was pared by 6 bases and J by 7 bases, with 15 bases between.

This clone has only a few counts. This chain connects TRBV18 to TRBJ2-7; 9 nucleotides agree with TRBD1. Trimming took 2 bases from V and 3 from J; bases not matched to a gene: 5. The CDR3 contains 15 residues. Looked up from germline, CDR1 is KGHSH and CDR2 is LQKENI. DNA of the CDR3: TGTGCCAGCTCACCAGGACAGGGGAGTTTCTACGAGCAGTACGTC. Its protein is CASSPGQGSFYEQYV.

The chain uses TRBV7-6 and TRBJ2-1, with TRBD2 matching 16 bases. V was clipped by 5 bases and J by 7 bases; unmatched bases: 11. Looked up from germline, CDR1 is SGHVS and CDR2 is FNYEAQ. CDR3 length: 18 amino acids. The CDR3 here is CASSPSLGLAGGWNEQFF. CDR3 DNA sequence: TGTGCCAGCAGCCCCTCCTTGGGACTAGCGGGAGGGTGGAATGAGCAGTTCTTC.

The chain couples TRBV7-3 to TRBJ2-3, with 7 bases fitting TRBD2. The germline gives CDR1 SGHTA, CDR2 FQGTGA. The CDR3 runs to 16 residues. Trimming removed 2 bases from V and 1 base from J; junction bases left unmatched: 6. CDR3 in amino acids: CASSLYPSGGTDTQYF. The CDR3 region has the DNA TGTGCCAGCAGCTTATATCCTAGCGGAGGCACAGATACGCAGTATTTT.

The chain is built from TRBV7-3 and TRBJ2-1, with no clear D. V lost 2 bases and J 6 bases, leaving 14 bases between the germline ends. CDR1 and CDR2 (germline): SGHTA, FQGTGA. The length of the CDR3 is 15 residues. The CDR3 loop reads CASSLLAVQRNEQFF. In nucleotides, the CDR3 is TGTGCCAGCAGCTTACTCGCAGTCCAGCGCAATGAGCAGTTCTTC.

The chain uses TRBV30 and TRBJ1-1; the D is unclear. The CDR3 length is 14 residues. Germline V gene sequence: CDR1 GTSNPN, CDR2 SVGIG (reference sequence). V lost 0 bases and J 5 bases, leaving 13 bases between the germline ends. As DNA, the CDR3 is TGTGCCTGGAGTGTCCCTCGACCGGGAACTGAAGCTTTCTTT. Translating it yields CAWSVPRPGTEAFF.

The chain is built from TRBV14 and TRBJ2-3; a weak D match, TRBD1 (6 bases). With 2 bases removed from V and 6 bases from J, the gap between germline ends came to 9 bases. The CDR3 consists of 13 residues. Germline assignment: CDR1 SGHDN and CDR2 FVKESK. The CDR3 DNA reads TGTGCCAGCAGCCAAAATCAGGGGGATACGCAGTATTTT. Translating it yields CASSQNQGDTQYF.

The chain links TRBV7-2 to TRBJ1-5; TRBD1 matches 8 bases. The CDR3 is made up of 14 amino acids. In germline, CDR1 is SGHTA, CDR2 FQGNSA. Germline trimming cut 6 bases from V and 11 bases from J; bases unmatched to any gene: 12. The chain's CDR3 is CASSKTGEFPAQHF. The CDR3 nucleotides read TGTGCCAGCAGTAAGACAGGGGAGTTTCCAGCCCAGCATTTT.

This chain connects TRBV7-2 to TRBJ2-1, with 10 bases aligning to TRBD2. The length of the CDR3 is 13 residues. The germline V gene encodes CDR1 SGHTA and CDR2 FQGNSA. With V trimmed by 5 bases and J by 10 bases, 5 bases remained unmatched. CDR3 loop: CASSPRLAGEQFF. The DNA of the CDR3 is TGTGCCAGCAGCCCCCGACTAGCGGGCGAGCAGTTCTTC. The full variable domain, its missing parts supplied by reference TRBV7-2 and TRBJ2-1, is GAGVSQSPSNKVTEKGKDVELRCDPISGHTALYWYRQSLGQGLEFLIYFQGNSAPDKSGLPSDRFSAERTGGSVSTLTIQRTQQEDSAVYLCASSPRLAGEQFFGPGTRLTVL.

This clone was picked up a small number of times. The chain joins TRBV7-2 to TRBJ2-1, with 7 positions matching TRBD2. V shed 5 bases, J shed 4 bases, and the junction held 5 bases outside the gene matches. From germline, CDR1 is SGHTA and CDR2 FQGNSA. This CDR3 has 14 residues. CDR3 sequence (DNA): TGTGCCAGCAGCCAGAGCGGGGCATACAATGAGCAGTTCTTC. It yields the protein CASSQSGAYNEQFF.

This chain joins TRBV29-1 and TRBJ2-7, with 7 bases identical to TRBD1. Germline V CDR1 and CDR2: SQVTM, ANQGSEA. This CDR3 has 16 amino acids. The CDR3 region is CRSRSEEGAFSYEQYV. The CDR3 DNA follows: TGCAGGTCCCGTAGCGAAGAGGGGGCCTTTTCCTACGAGCAGTACGTC.

In its sample, this clone was seen a few times. This chain joins TRBV28 and TRBJ1-5; D not certain. The CDR3 extends over 16 amino acids. V was cut by 1 base and J by 3 bases, with 13 bases left in between. Germline assignment: CDR1 MDHEN and CDR2 SYDVKM. CDR3: CASSLFGQLYNQPQHF. In nucleotides, the CDR3 is TGTGCCAGCAGTTTATTTGGGCAACTCTACAATCAGCCCCAGCATTTT.

The chain joins TRBV30 to TRBJ2-5; maybe TRBD2 (6 bases). The V gene lost 0 bases and the J gene lost 2 bases, with 13 bases spanning the gap. The CDR3 is made up of 15 amino acids. Germline V lookup: CDR1 GTSNPN, CDR2 SVGIG (reference sequence). This CDR3 is CAWSVPSGLQETQYF. The CDR3 coding sequence is TGTGCCTGGAGTGTACCCAGCGGGTTGCAAGAGACCCAGTACTTC.

The chain uses TRBV29-1 and TRBJ2-7; the match to TRBD2 covers 9 bases. Looked up from germline, CDR1 is SQVTM and CDR2 is ANQGSEA. The ends lost 7 bases at V and 6 bases at J; junction bases unmatched: 13. The CDR3 is 14 amino acids. The CDR3 DNA follows: TGCAGCGCCTCGGTTAGCGGGAGCTGGTCCGAGCAGTACGTC. It translates to CSASVSGSWSEQYV.

In this sample, this clone turned up a few times. The chain links TRBV9 to TRBJ2-3, with 8 bases lining up with TRBD2. CDR1 and CDR2 from the germline V gene are SGDLS and YYNGEE. With 0 bases clipped from V and 4 bases from J, the junction kept 4 bases outside the gene matches. There are 15 residues in the CDR3. Here the CDR3 reads CASSVAAGGSDTQYF. CDR3 DNA: TGTGCCAGCAGCGTAGCGGCGGGAGGTTCAGATACGCAGTATTTT.